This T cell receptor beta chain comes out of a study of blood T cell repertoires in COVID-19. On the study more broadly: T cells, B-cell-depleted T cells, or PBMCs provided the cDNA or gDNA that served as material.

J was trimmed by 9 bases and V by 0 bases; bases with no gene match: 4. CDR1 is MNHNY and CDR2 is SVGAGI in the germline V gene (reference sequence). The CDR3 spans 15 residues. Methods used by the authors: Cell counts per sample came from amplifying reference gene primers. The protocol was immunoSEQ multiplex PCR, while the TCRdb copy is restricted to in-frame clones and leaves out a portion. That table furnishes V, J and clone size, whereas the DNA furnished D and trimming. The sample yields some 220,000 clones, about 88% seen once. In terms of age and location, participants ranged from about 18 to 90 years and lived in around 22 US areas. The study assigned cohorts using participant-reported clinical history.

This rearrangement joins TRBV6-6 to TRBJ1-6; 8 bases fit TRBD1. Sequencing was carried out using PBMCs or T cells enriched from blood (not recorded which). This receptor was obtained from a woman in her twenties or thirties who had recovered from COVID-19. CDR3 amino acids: CASSYSPGGASPLHF. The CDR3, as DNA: TGTGCCAGCAGTTACTCACCAGGGGGCGCTTCACCCCTCCACTTT.